The next 10 T cell receptor beta chains were all read from a single sample in a study of neurological immune-mediated disorders. TCRdb processed the 5' RACE reads anew with MiXCR; each CDR3 protein has one entry. The data contain some 100,000 distinct CDR3 sequences, over 10% of them seen just once; the ten biggest clones take up approximately 5%. The time point denotes: longitudinal time-point 2. Material for sequencing was PBMCs. Receptors originate from a female donor with HTLV-1-associated myelopathy (HAM/TSP).

The sample holds many counts of this clonotype. This chain connects TRBV6-5 to TRBJ1-5; tentative D call: TRBD1 (5 bases). CDR1 and CDR2 (germline): MNHEY, SVGAGI. There are 15 residues in the CDR3. V was shortened by 6 bases and J by 0 bases, with 12 bases between the two germline ends. Written as DNA, the CDR3 is TGTGCCAGCAGCACCGGGACCGATAGCAATCAGCCCCAGCATTTT. Protein: CASSTGTDSNQPQHF.

This clonotype was observed at least ten times. This rearrangement joins TRBV5-1 to TRBJ2-5, with unresolved D. The ends were cut back, 0 bases at V and 0 bases at J, with 3 bases in the middle. Germline lookup yields CDR1 SGHRS and CDR2 YFSETQ. This CDR3 contains 13 residues. The CDR3 sequence is CASSLAYQETQYF. CDR3 nucleotide sequence: TGCGCCAGCAGCTTGGCGTACCAAGAGACCCAGTACTTC.

In this sample, this clonotype turned up many times. The V call is TRBV5-1, the J call TRBJ2-2; no definite D call. Germline-derived CDR1 and CDR2 are SGHRS and YFSETQ. CDR3 size: 14 residues. V was clipped by 5 bases and J by 1 base, with 9 bases between them. The CDR3 loop is CASRSDWNTGELFF. CDR3 nucleotide sequence: TGCGCCAGCAGATCCGACTGGAACACCGGGGAGCTGTTTTTT.

In this sample, this clonotype turned up many times. The chain links TRBV5-1 to TRBJ2-4, with D possibly matching TRBD2 (5 bases). The CDR3 consists of 14 residues. CDR1 and CDR2 from the germline V gene are SGHRS and YFSETQ. V was shortened by 2 bases and J by 10 bases, with 16 bases between the two germline ends. CDR3 sequence: CASSFDARGSIQYF. For the CDR3, the DNA is TGCGCCAGCAGCTTCGACGCTCGGGGTTCGATTCAGTACTTC.

Comment on this clonotype: The CDR3 does not end in the conserved phenylalanine or tryptophan, so this is likely a read error. It is unclear where the CDR3 begins or ends on the DNA, so no DNA is shown, and the CDR3 is as TCRdb lists it. V is TRBV21-1 and J is TRBJ2-7; whether TRBD1, the table's D call, matches the DNA was not checked. TRBV21-1 has pseudogene status. Including both end residues, the CDR3 is 15 amino acids long. CDR3 protein: CASSDRKAAYYEQYI.

This clonotype was recorded at least ten times. The V call is TRBV12-5, the J call TRBJ1-3; D gene uncertain. Trimming took 1 base from V and 0 from J, leaving 4 bases between them. Germline values: CDR1 LGHNT, CDR2 FRNRAP. The CDR3 is 14 residues long. In nucleotides, the CDR3 is TGTGCTAGTGGTTTGGGGATCTCTGGAAACACCATATATTTT. Protein product: CASGLGISGNTIYF.

Many counts were recorded for this clonotype. This sequence joins TRBV6-5 and TRBJ2-7; D unresolved. The CDR3 runs to 13 residues. V shed 2 bases and J shed 2 bases, with 7 bases lying between them. In germline, CDR1 is MNHEY, CDR2 SVGAGI. The CDR3 here is CASSYRPTYEQYF. The CDR3 DNA sequence: TGTGCCAGCAGTTACAGACCGACCTACGAGCAGTACTTC.

This clonotype was seen repeatedly, ten times or more. This chain connects TRBV6-5 to TRBJ2-2, with a tentative D call TRBD1 (6 bases). Germline V gene data show CDR1 as MNHEY and CDR2 as SVGAGI. The V end lost 3 bases, the J end lost 6 bases, and 14 bases lay between the germline ends. The CDR3 runs to 15 residues. DNA for the CDR3: TGTGCCAGCAGTTATTTTATCGAGGGGGCCGGGGAGCTGTTTTTT. Residues: CASSYFIEGAGELFF.

This clonotype has only a few counts. This rearrangement joins TRBV2 to TRBJ2-1, with 8 bases that match TRBD1. Germline loops: CDR1 SNHLY, CDR2 FYNNEI. V lost 6 bases and J lost 4; bases outside the gene matches: 8. The CDR3 is made up of 15 amino acids. This CDR3 reads CASSDQGAVYNEQFF. The CDR3 DNA follows: TGTGCCAGCAGCGATCAGGGGGCGGTATACAATGAGCAGTTCTTC.

Many counts were recorded for this clonotype. J is TRBJ2-3 and V is TRBV12-3 or TRBV12-4; 12 positions match TRBD2. V gave up 6 bases and J gave up 4 bases; unmatched junction bases: 5. The CDR3 covers 15 residues. The CDR3 sequence is CASSPSGGAADTQYF. The CDR3 region has the DNA TGTGCCAGCAGCCCTAGCGGGGGGGCGGCAGATACGCAGTATTTT.